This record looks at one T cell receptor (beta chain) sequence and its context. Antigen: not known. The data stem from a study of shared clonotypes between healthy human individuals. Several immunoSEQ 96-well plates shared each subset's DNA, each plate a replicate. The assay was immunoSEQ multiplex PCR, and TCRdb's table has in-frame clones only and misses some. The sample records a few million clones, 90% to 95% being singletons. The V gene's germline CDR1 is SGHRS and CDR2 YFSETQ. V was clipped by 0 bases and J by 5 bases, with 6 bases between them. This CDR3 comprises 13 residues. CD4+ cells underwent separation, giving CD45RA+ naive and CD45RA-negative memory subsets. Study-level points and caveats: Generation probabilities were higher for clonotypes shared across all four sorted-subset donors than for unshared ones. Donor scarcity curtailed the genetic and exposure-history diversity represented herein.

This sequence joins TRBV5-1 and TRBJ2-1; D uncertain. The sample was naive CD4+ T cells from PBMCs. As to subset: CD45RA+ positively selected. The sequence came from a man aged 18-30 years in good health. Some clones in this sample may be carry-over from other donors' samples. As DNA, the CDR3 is TGCGCCAGCAGCTTGGTAAGAAACAATGAGCAGTTCTTC. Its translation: CASSLVRNNEQFF. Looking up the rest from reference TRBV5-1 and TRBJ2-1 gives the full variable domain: KAGVTQTPRYLIKTRGQQVTLSCSPISGHRSVSWYQQTPGQGLQFLFEYFSETQRNKGNFPGRFSGRQFSNSRSEMNVSTLELGDSALYLCASSLVRNNEQFFGPGTRLTVL.